This T cell receptor beta chain is drawn from a study of T cells in Graves' hyperthyroidism and ophthalmopathy (dated by TCRdb to between 2017 and 2020). Broadly, across the study: Peripheral blood samples were taken at initial diagnosis, before any treatment was given. The paper reports TCR Vbeta CDR3 sequencing of some 140 peripheral blood samples: around 45 ophthalmopathy, fewer than 80 hyperthyroidism and about 17 progressor patients. Prospective prediction of ophthalmopathy was tested in an independent validation cohort consisting of roughly 20 hyperthyroidism patients and about 17 patients who later progressed to ophthalmopathy. To identify TCR V-J signatures that set the groups apart, the researchers used a discovery cohort of more than 95 patients, made up of 40 to 45 with Graves' ophthalmopathy and about 60 with stable Graves' hyperthyroidism. For training and testing, the approximately 92 patients in the discovery cohort were randomly divided in a 7:3 ratio. In addition, the study compared T-cell repertoires in thyroid tissue and in blood from over 5 Graves' hyperthyroidism patients. After blood sampling, hyperthyroidism patients were treated with methimazole at a starting dose of 30 mg daily, and ophthalmopathy patients were treated with high-dose intravenous methylprednisolone. General conclusions and limits of the study: Most expanded thyroid clonotypes (frequency above 0.001) were also found in blood, which suggests that blood repertoires may mirror thyroid immune responses. Sample size was not statistically predetermined, and investigators were not blinded to group allocation. In validation, the model predicted progression to ophthalmopathy with approximately 71% sensitivity and less than 75% specificity, a median of about six months before onset. Ophthalmopathy was separated from stable hyperthyroidism by a 13 V-J signature model, with approximately 86% sensitivity and roughly 84% specificity obtained in cross-validation and 80%/75% obtained in testing.

From V the trimming removes 4 bases and from J it removes 7 bases, while the gene matches leave 14 bases of the junction unaccounted for. The CDR3 contains 16 residues, cysteine and phenylalanine counted. Kept here is only the CDR3 DNA, which spans 48 bases and is read in frame from base 1. CDR1 and CDR2 (MNHEY, SVGAGI) derive from the germline V gene. Amplification of TCR beta CDR3 regions was carried out from RNA transcripts. A first-round RT-PCR of the TCR CDR3 used the HTBI primer set with the Qiagen OneStep RT-PCR kit. A second multiplex PCR round built the libraries, followed by size selection and purification. The libraries were sequenced on an Illumina HiSeq2000 using paired-end 100 bp reads. The study's own analysis went as follows. SOAPnuke was used to process the raw data, removing reads that contained adapters or uncalled bases, had a mean Phred below 15, or lacked an exact match to the constant primer or identifier. High-quality paired reads were merged with COPE v1.2.5, and unique nucleotide sequences were defined as clonotypes. MiTCR v1.1 was used to align the clonotypes against IMGT TRBV, TRBD and TRBJ reference segments. Analysis was restricted to V-J combinations with a frequency above 0.0001, which covered 98% to 99.2% of repertoires. A TCS score was defined as the ratio between F50 (clonal expansion) and ExV (chaos), using BLOSUM62-based TCRdist between CDR3 peptides within each V-J. Welch's t-statistics and random forest reduced roughly 540 V-J features to 13, which were used in a naive Bayes classifier (R e1071). TCRdb reran the public reads through fastp at Q25 and MiXCR, keeping productive beta chains. Records with the same CDR3 protein are collapsed into one entry carrying the most frequent genes and DNA. TCRdb's processing, not the authors' own work, is the source of the V and J calls. The sample contains about 270,000 distinct CDR3 sequences, almost 25% of them found a single time. 35% to 40% of the sample goes to the ten largest clones.

Moderately to severely active disease, a Clinical Activity Score of at least 3, a NOSPECS grade of at least 4, and a duration under 3 months were present in ophthalmopathy patients. The study excluded patients with uncontrolled infections, other autoimmune diseases, pregnancy or lactation. Diagnoses were based on clinical symptoms, serum thyroxine and TRAb, thyroid ultrasound and orbital computed tomography. PBMCs were isolated from 7.5 to 10 ml of fresh peripheral blood by Ficoll-Paque density gradient centrifugation. Total RNA was extracted with Trizol reagent, and quality was checked on an Agilent 2100 Bioanalyzer. With respect to this clonotype: It has no known antigen specificity. Nothing much larger sits one base from this clone, and base qualities are not available.

The receptor was isolated from a middle-aged woman with Graves' ophthalmopathy. Input material: blood. The sequence links TRBV6-5 to TRBJ1-2; 8 of the junction bases match TRBD1. In nucleotide form, the sequence is TGTGCCAGCAGTTTCGGACAGGGAAGGAACCTAGTTGGCTACACCTTC. Its coded protein is CASSFGQGRNLVGYTF.